This entry lists 27 T cell receptor beta chains sequenced from one sample in a study of naive and memory T cell subsets. Reverse transcription of blood and skin TCR RNA was primed at alpha and beta constant regions. TCRdb recomputed calls from the 5' RACE reads with MiXCR, one row per CDR3 protein. The top ten hold 6.5% to 10% of the sample, which has tens of thousands of distinct CDR3 sequences, over 3.5% seen once. Adult healthy volunteers gave 2.5 ml peripheral blood for whole-blood RNA. All receptors derive from a male donor in good health.

At least ten counts were recorded for this clonotype. The gene calls are TRBV30 and TRBJ2-2, with 8 positions matching TRBD1. Trimming took 3 bases from V and 3 from J; bases not matched to a gene: 6. The CDR3 is 15 amino acids. CDR1 is GTSNPN and CDR2 is SVGIG in the germline V gene (reference sequence). CDR3 sequence: CAWSRQGLDTGELFF. For the CDR3, the DNA is TGTGCCTGGAGCCGACAGGGGCTAGACACCGGGGAGCTGTTTTTT.

The sample holds many counts of this clonotype. This rearrangement joins TRBV2 to TRBJ2-4; 8 bases match TRBD2. This CDR3 spans 18 amino acids. V trimming: 8 bases; J trimming: 0 bases; junction bases outside the gene matches: 15. Per the germline V gene, CDR1 is SNHLY and CDR2 is FYNNEI. As DNA, the CDR3 is TGTGCCAGCCGGGGGGGGCGGTGGGGAATCATAGCCAAAAACATTCAGTACTTC. It is translated as CASRGGRWGIIAKNIQYF.

This clonotype has ten or more counts. The chain carries TRBV19 and TRBJ1-5; 10 bases are a match to TRBD1. Germline CDR1 is LNHDA and CDR2 is SQIVND (reference sequence). This CDR3 comprises 15 residues. Germline trimming cut 5 bases from V and 4 bases from J; bases unmatched to any gene: 5. CDR3 nucleotide sequence: TGTGCCAGTAGTCCTCCGGGACAGGGGAATCAGCCCCAGCATTTT. Amino acid sequence: CASSPPGQGNQPQHF.

This chain uses TRBV7-2 with TRBJ2-7; 7 bases line up with TRBD2. The germline V gene encodes CDR1 SGHTA and CDR2 FQGNSA. The CDR3 totals 14 residues. V shed 5 bases, J shed 4 bases, and the junction held 8 bases outside the gene matches. CDR3 coding DNA: TGTGCCAGCAGCCCAACGGGGGGACTTTACGAGCAGTACTTC. The encoded protein is CASSPTGGLYEQYF.

This clonotype was seen repeatedly, ten times or more. This sequence joins TRBV21-1 and TRBJ1-2; TRBD1, as called in the table, went unchecked against the DNA. TRBV21-1 is designated a pseudogene. This CDR3 region has 14 residues. The CDR3 loop reads CASSKGGPNYGYTF. CDR3 sequence (DNA): TGTGCCAGCAGCAAAGGGGGCCCTAACTATGGCTACACCTTC.

This clonotype has just one count. The rearrangement uses TRBV12-3 or TRBV12-4 and TRBJ2-7, with D possibly matching TRBD1 (5 bases). Trimming took off 6 bases at V and 7 bases at J, with 19 bases between the two ends. The CDR3 runs 14 residues. The CDR3 DNA is TGTGCCAGCAGCCAGACAGTCTCCCGGCGGGAGCAGTACTTC. Translating it yields CASSQTVSRREQYF.

This clonotype has at least ten counts. The chain is built from TRBV28 and TRBJ1-5, with 10 bases identical to TRBD1. Looked up from germline, CDR1 is MDHEN and CDR2 is SYDVKM. The CDR3 runs to 15 residues. J lost 11 bases, V lost 1 base, and 8 bases had no gene match. The CDR3 loop is CASSLSETGGRTQHF. CDR3 bases: TGTGCCAGCAGTTTATCGGAGACAGGGGGCAGGACCCAGCATTTT.

This clonotype has at least ten counts. The chain joins TRBV5-1 to TRBJ1-1; D perhaps matches TRBD1 (6 bases). From germline, CDR1 is SGHRS and CDR2 YFSETQ. The CDR3 is 15 amino acids. Trimming took 0 bases from V and 5 from J, leaving 14 bases between them. CDR3 nucleotide sequence: TGCGCCAGCAGCTTGGCCATGGCTACAGGGACTGAAGCTTTCTTT. Its protein is CASSLAMATGTEAFF.

This clonotype showed up many times. The CDR3: CASPILASTYEQYF. The CDR3 DNA follows: TGTGCCAGCCCTATCCTGGCATCAACCTACGAGCAGTACTTC. V gene TRBV19 combines with J gene TRBJ2-7; D unresolved. CDR1 and CDR2 from the germline V gene are LNHDA and SQIVND (reference sequence). The CDR3 is made up of 14 amino acids. The V gene lost 9 bases and the J gene lost 2 bases, with 17 bases spanning the gap.

This clonotype occurred many times. The chain combines TRBV6-5 with TRBJ1-3; D gene unclear. This CDR3 is 14 amino acids long. Germline lookup yields CDR1 MNHEY and CDR2 SVGAGI. Deletions cut 5 bases from V and 0 bases from J, with 8 bases between. CDR3 residues: CASSPGGSGNTIYF. The CDR3 DNA is TGTGCCAGCAGTCCCGGTGGCTCTGGAAACACCATATATTTT.

Ten or more counts support this clonotype. This sequence joins TRBV6-5 and TRBJ2-1, with 8 bases lining up with TRBD2. CDR3 length: 17 amino acids. Trimming removed 4 bases from V and 0 bases from J; junction bases left unmatched: 8. Germline lookup yields CDR1 MNHEY and CDR2 SVGAGI. The DNA of the CDR3 is TGTGCCAGCAGTTTAGCGGGGAGGATGAGCTCCTACAATGAGCAGTTCTTC. Its translation: CASSLAGRMSSYNEQFF.

The sample holds many counts of this clonotype. The chain is built from TRBV6-2 or TRBV6-3 and TRBJ1-1; no definite D call. Deletions cut 4 bases from V and 0 bases from J, with 12 bases between. This CDR3 is 15 amino acids long. Germline V gene sequence: CDR1 MNHEY, CDR2 SVGEGT. CDR3 protein: CASSLTDGLNTEAFF. Written as DNA, the CDR3 is TGTGCCAGCAGTTTGACGGACGGGTTGAACACTGAAGCTTTCTTT.

This clonotype was counted ten times or more. The chain uses TRBV28 and TRBJ1-2; 7 bases align to TRBD1. The J segment lost 4 bases and the V segment lost 5 bases, leaving 16 bases of the junction unmatched. There are 17 residues in the CDR3. The germline V gene has CDR1 MDHEN and CDR2 SYDVKM. The chain's CDR3 is CASSPPRPGTESYGYTF. CDR3 DNA sequence: TGTGCCAGCAGTCCCCCCCGTCCCGGGACAGAAAGCTATGGCTACACCTTC.

This chain links TRBV18 with TRBJ1-1; tentatively, D is TRBD1 (6 bases). CDR3 length: 17 residues. The V end was cut by 0 bases, the J end by 4 bases, with 18 bases between. CDR1 is KGHSH and CDR2 is LQKENI in the germline V gene. This CDR3 reads CASSPPVTGPLSTEAFF. The CDR3 bases are TGTGCCAGCTCACCACCTGTTACAGGGCCCCTGAGCACTGAAGCTTTCTTT.

Many counts were recorded for this clonotype. This chain uses TRBV7-9 with TRBJ1-5, with D perhaps TRBD1 (6 bases). The ends were cut back, 5 bases at V and 0 bases at J, with 17 bases in the middle. The CDR3 has 17 residues. From germline, CDR1 is SEHNR and CDR2 FQNEAQ (reference sequence). CDR3 DNA: TGTGCCAGCAGCGTAGGGGGGACTTATTATAGCAATCAGCCCCAGCATTTT. Its translation: CASSVGGTYYSNQPQHF.

This clonotype appeared many times. V is TRBV5-1 and J is TRBJ2-2; 10 bases map to TRBD2. Looked up from germline, CDR1 is SGHRS and CDR2 is YFSETQ. The CDR3 consists of 20 residues. The V gene end was trimmed by 4 bases and the J gene end by 0 bases; junction bases not matched to a gene: 15. The CDR3 is CASSISVRTLAGSNTGELFF. The CDR3 nucleotides are TGCGCCAGCAGCATTAGCGTCCGCACACTAGCGGGGTCGAACACCGGGGAGCTGTTTTTT.

The sample holds many counts of this clonotype. The chain joins TRBV4-1 to TRBJ2-7, with D perhaps TRBD1 (5 bases). Deletions cut 2 bases from V and 4 bases from J, with 24 bases between. Germline CDR1 MGHRA, CDR2 YSYEKL. CDR3 length equals 18 residues. DNA of the CDR3: TGCGCCAGCAGCCAATACTTAATGGACATGGAAGTGCAATACGAGCAGTACTTC. Its translation: CASSQYLMDMEVQYEQYF.

This clonotype has at least ten counts. V and J are TRBV20-1 and TRBJ2-7, with a possible D match to TRBD1 (5 bases). Germline V lookup: CDR1 DFQATT, CDR2 SNEGSKA (reference sequence). This CDR3 is built from 13 residues. Trimming left V 3 bases short and J 2 bases short, with 11 bases between. CDR3 region: CSARSVRAYEQYF. CDR3 bases: TGCAGTGCTAGGTCTGTCAGGGCCTACGAGCAGTACTTC.

This clonotype was detected many times. This chain joins TRBV6-5 and TRBJ1-3; D remains unclear. The V gene lost 7 bases and the J gene lost 10 bases, with 11 bases spanning the gap. CDR3 length equals 11 residues. Germline V gene sequence: CDR1 MNHEY, CDR2 SVGAGI. The CDR3 coding sequence is TGTGCCAGCACATATTTGGATACCATATATTTT. Its translation is CASTYLDTIYF.

At least ten counts were recorded for this clonotype. The chain is built from TRBV15 and TRBJ1-1; perhaps TRBD1 as D (6 bases). CDR3 length: 14 residues. The V gene's germline CDR1 is LNHNV and CDR2 YYDKDF (reference sequence). Trimming pared 0 bases from V and 11 bases from J, leaving 16 bases between. In DNA form, the CDR3 reads TGTGCCACCAGCAGAGATATGGACAGTGGGACGGCTTTCTTT. Protein: CATSRDMDSGTAFF. The complete variable domain, with remaining parts taken from reference TRBV15 and TRBJ1-1, reads DAMVIQNPRYQVTQFGKPVTLSCSQTLNHNVMYWYQQKSSQAPKLLFHYYDKDFNNEADTPDNFQSRRPNTSFCFLDIRSPGLGDTAMYLCATSRDMDSGTAFFGQGTRLTVV.

This clonotype was seen ten or more times. The rearrangement joins TRBV5-6 to TRBJ1-6; possibly TRBD1 for D (5 bases). The CDR3 loop spans 15 amino acids. The germline V and J ends were trimmed by 2 bases and 9 bases, with 15 bases remaining between them. The germline CDR1 and CDR2 sequences are SGHDT and YYEEEE. CDR3 nucleotide sequence: TGTGCCAGCAGCTTAGAATCTGGGGCGAGTTCACCCCTCCACTTT. It yields the protein CASSLESGASSPLHF.

In this sample, this clonotype turned up many times. DNA for the CDR3: TGTGCCAGCAGGGTTGGGACGGCTCCTGAAGCTTTCTTT. It encodes CASRVGTAPEAFF. This rearrangement joins TRBV12-3 or TRBV12-4 to TRBJ1-1, with D possibly matching TRBD1 (5 bases). The CDR3 extends over 13 amino acids. With 6 bases removed from V and 6 bases from J, the gap between germline ends came to 14 bases.

This clonotype was observed at least ten times. The V call is TRBV29-1, the J call TRBJ2-7, with 8 bases fitting TRBD1. CDR3 length: 12 amino acids. Germline V gene lookup returns CDR1 SQVTM and CDR2 ANQGSEA. V gave up 3 bases and J gave up 7 bases; unmatched junction bases: 5. The CDR3, as DNA: TGCAGCGTTGATCAGGGGGCGAGGGAGCAGTACTTC. It translates to CSVDQGAREQYF.

The sample holds many counts of this clonotype. In DNA form, the CDR3 reads TGCAGCGCGCTCCAAGGGAGGGATCAGCCCCAGCATTTT. As protein: CSALQGRDQPQHF. The chain joins TRBV29-1 to TRBJ1-5; D gene uncertain. The germline CDR1 and CDR2 sequences are SQVTM and ANQGSEA. The CDR3 loop spans 13 amino acids. Trimming cost V 7 bases and J 5 bases, with 15 bases left between them.

This clonotype was counted ten times or more. The J gene is TRBJ2-5, the V gene TRBV4-1; the match to TRBD2 covers 11 bases. With 6 bases clipped from V and 3 bases from J, the junction kept 6 bases outside the gene matches. CDR1 is MGHRA and CDR2 is YSYEKL in the germline V gene. The CDR3 has 15 residues. CDR3 loop: CASRGLAVSEETQYF. CDR3 sequence (DNA): TGCGCCAGCAGGGGACTAGCGGTTTCGGAAGAGACCCAGTACTTC.

This clonotype was counted at least ten times. This chain links TRBV6-5 with TRBJ1-4; D gene unclear. CDR1 is MNHEY, CDR2 SVGAGI, per germline. V dropped 2 bases and J dropped 8 bases, with 3 bases sitting between them. There are 11 residues in the CDR3. CDR3: CASSYAEKLFF. CDR3 coding DNA: TGTGCCAGCAGTTACGCCGAAAAACTGTTTTTT.

This clonotype has ten or more counts. This chain links TRBV12-3 or TRBV12-4 with TRBJ1-2; 8 nucleotides match TRBD1. There are 14 residues in the CDR3. With V trimmed by 2 bases and J by 8 bases, 7 bases remained unmatched. The CDR3 sequence is CASSLSTGARGYTF. The CDR3 DNA reads TGTGCCAGCAGTTTATCGACAGGGGCCAGGGGCTACACCTTC.